The 28 T cell receptor beta chains below were found in one sample sequenced in a study of response to subunit inactivated influenza vaccine. TCRdb called the RT-PCR reads again in MiXCR, with one record for every CDR3 protein. The sample holds 530,000 or so distinct CDR3 sequences, roughly 10% seen once. This material consisted of PBMCs from blood, taken on the day of vaccination. The receptors were gathered from a man aged 50 to 59 who received an inactivated influenza vaccine.

This chain connects TRBV27 to TRBJ1-4; 7 bases align to TRBD1. Germline CDR1 reads MNHEY; CDR2 reads SMNVEV (reference sequence). J was trimmed by 5 bases and V by 0 bases; bases with no gene match: 9. The CDR3 runs to 17 residues. The DNA of the CDR3 is TGTGCCAGCAGTTTATCGAACAGGGGATATGCGAATGAAAAACTGTTTTTT. Its translation is CASSLSNRGYANEKLFF.

The chain combines TRBV7-8 with TRBJ2-2; tentatively, D is TRBD1 (5 bases). CDR1 and CDR2 from the germline V gene are SGHVS and FQNEAQ. Trimming removed 5 bases at V and 5 bases at J, with 15 bases between. The CDR3 length is 15 residues. The CDR3 sequence: CASSKQVSWTGELFF. CDR3 coding DNA: TGTGCCAGCAGCAAACAGGTTTCTTGGACCGGGGAGCTGTTTTTT.

Remarks on this clonotype: Mismatch with germline at one junction end may stem from a read error. The V call is TRBV13, the J call TRBJ2-7; 8 bases are a match to TRBD1. This CDR3 region has 13 residues. Looked up from germline, CDR1 is PRHDT and CDR2 is FYEKMQ (reference sequence). As DNA, the CDR3 is TGTGCCAGCAGCCGAGGCCGATTGGACAGGGAAGTCTTC. Translation gives CASSRGRLDREVF.

V gene TRBV9 combines with J gene TRBJ2-1; weak D call: TRBD1 (7 bases). CDR3 length equals 17 residues. Deletions cut 3 bases from V and 7 bases from J, with 23 bases between. Germline loops: CDR1 SGDLS, CDR2 YYNGEE. CDR3 amino acids: CASSAQSRGAYGNEQFF. CDR3 coding DNA: TGTGCCAGCAGCGCCCAATCCAGGGGGGCCTATGGGAATGAGCAGTTCTTC.

The V gene is TRBV28, the J gene TRBJ2-5, with 9 nucleotides matching TRBD1. This CDR3 is built from 15 residues. Germline CDR1 MDHEN, CDR2 SYDVKM. The V and J ends lost 6 bases and 5 bases, in that order; junction bases with no gene match: 10. The CDR3 DNA is TGTGCCAGCAGAACAGGGGGCCCGAGAGGGGAGACCCAGTACTTC. Translating it yields CASRTGGPRGETQYF.

This clonotype was seen a few times. This chain joins TRBV7-8 and TRBJ2-7; 10 bases align to TRBD2. V was clipped by 5 bases and J by 4 bases; unmatched bases: 5. Germline V gene lookup returns CDR1 SGHVS and CDR2 FQNEAQ. There are 14 residues in the CDR3. The CDR3 here is CASSPRGLAYEQYF. The CDR3, as DNA: TGTGCCAGCAGCCCAAGGGGACTAGCGTACGAGCAGTACTTC.

This clonotype occurred a few times. The rearrangement uses TRBV30 and TRBJ1-1; tentatively, D is TRBD1 (5 bases). The CDR3 has 13 residues. Germline V gene lookup returns CDR1 GTSNPN and CDR2 SVGIG (reference sequence). Trimming removed 5 bases from V and 2 bases from J, with 12 bases in between. CDR3 nucleotides: TGTGCCTGGGCAGAACAGGCCAACACTGAAGCTTTCTTT. Translated: CAWAEQANTEAFF.

The chain links TRBV20-1 to TRBJ2-1; D perhaps matches TRBD2 (6 bases). The length of the CDR3 is 15 residues. The V and J ends lost 5 bases and 7 bases respectively, with 21 bases between them. In germline, CDR1 is DFQATT, CDR2 SNEGSKA (reference sequence). The CDR3 coding sequence is TGCAGTGCTGACTCCGGGACGACCGCGGGGAATGAGCAGTTCTTC. This encodes CSADSGTTAGNEQFF.

The V call is TRBV5-1, the J call TRBJ2-7; 10 bases map to TRBD1. CDR3 length: 16 residues. Unmatched junction bases numbered 12, after V lost 0 bases and J lost 9 bases. Per the germline V gene, CDR1 is SGHRS and CDR2 is YFSETQ. The CDR3 DNA is TGCGCCAGCAGCTTGGCCGTGGGACAGGGGATACTAGGGCAGTACTTC. This encodes CASSLAVGQGILGQYF. Combining the CDR3 with reference TRBV5-1 and TRBJ2-7 gives the whole variable domain KAGVTQTPRYLIKTRGQQVTLSCSPISGHRSVSWYQQTPGQGLQFLFEYFSETQRNKGNFPGRFSGRQFSNSRSEMNVSTLELGDSALYLCASSLAVGQGILGQYFGPGTRLTVT.

This clonotype was found a few times. The chain recombines TRBV19 with TRBJ2-7, with 7 nucleotides matching TRBD1. This CDR3 region has 14 residues. CDR1 is LNHDA and CDR2 is SQIVND in the germline V gene (reference sequence). The V gene end was trimmed by 6 bases and the J gene end by 6 bases; junction bases not matched to a gene: 11. The CDR3 spells CASSRPGQSPEQYF. The CDR3 coding sequence is TGTGCCAGTAGCCGACCGGGACAGTCACCCGAGCAGTACTTC.

This clonotype was seen ten or more times. The rearrangement links TRBV7-3 to TRBJ2-3; a possible D gene is TRBD2 (5 bases). Germline lookup yields CDR1 SGHTA and CDR2 FQGTGA. The germline V and J ends were trimmed by 1 base and 2 bases, with 13 bases remaining between them. The CDR3 has 16 amino acids. In DNA form, the CDR3 reads TGTGCCAGCAGCTTAATTGGAGGACCGTCCACAGATACGCAGTATTTT. Its translation is CASSLIGGPSTDTQYF.

The rearrangement uses TRBV6-2 or TRBV6-3 and TRBJ2-4; a weak D match, TRBD1 (6 bases). This CDR3 comprises 13 residues. Deletions cut 8 bases from V and 1 base from J, with 9 bases between. Germline CDR1 reads MNHEY; CDR2 reads SVGEGT. The CDR3 loop is CASHDRAKNIQYF. As DNA, the CDR3 is TGTGCCAGCCATGACAGGGCCAAAAACATTCAGTACTTC.

V is TRBV27 and J is TRBJ2-1; 10 nucleotides align to TRBD1. Germline V CDR1 and CDR2: MNHEY, SMNVEV (reference sequence). The CDR3 runs 18 residues. Trimming at V came to 7 bases and at J to 0 bases, leaving 12 bases not matched to a gene. Here the CDR3 reads CASTRDRGGASSYNEQFF. CDR3 nucleotide sequence: TGTGCCAGCACCCGGGACAGGGGTGGGGCTAGCTCCTACAATGAGCAGTTCTTC.

This clonotype was seen ten or more times. The genes are TRBV6-5 and TRBJ2-1; 9 nucleotides agree with TRBD1. Germline V gene data show CDR1 as MNHEY and CDR2 as SVGAGI. The CDR3 loop spans 14 amino acids. J gave up 6 bases and V 4 bases, and 4 bases lay outside the gene matches. The CDR3 loop reads CASSLDRGGNEQFF. The CDR3 nucleotides read TGTGCCAGCAGTTTGGACAGGGGTGGCAATGAGCAGTTCTTC.

The chain combines TRBV12-3 or TRBV12-4 with TRBJ2-6; perhaps TRBD1 as D (6 bases). With 3 bases removed from V and 2 bases from J, the gap between germline ends came to 8 bases. The CDR3 is 15 residues long. The CDR3 here is CASSFWTAGANVLTF. The CDR3, as DNA: TGTGCCAGCAGTTTTTGGACAGCTGGGGCCAACGTCCTGACTTTC.

This chain joins TRBV12-3 or TRBV12-4 and TRBJ2-1; D is perhaps TRBD1 (6 bases). The ends were cut back, 6 bases at V and 5 bases at J, with 14 bases in the middle. This CDR3 has 14 amino acids. DNA of the CDR3: TGTGCCAGCAGACTAACAGGGAGTAACAATGAGCAGTTCTTC. Amino acid sequence: CASRLTGSNNEQFF.

The chain employs TRBV11-1 and TRBJ2-3, with 10 nucleotides matching TRBD2. The germline V gene has CDR1 SGHAT and CDR2 FQDESV (reference sequence). V gave up 5 bases and J gave up 2 bases; unmatched junction bases: 13. CDR3 size: 18 residues. CDR3 sequence: CASSPRQDSGGLTDTQYF. CDR3 coding DNA: TGTGCCAGCAGCCCACGTCAGGATAGCGGGGGGCTCACAGATACGCAGTATTTT.

This clonotype has a count of ten or more. The chain couples TRBV4-3 to TRBJ1-1; 7 bases are a match to TRBD1. V was clipped by 1 base and J by 0 bases; unmatched bases: 2. The CDR3 extends over 15 amino acids. The germline V gene encodes CDR1 LGHNA and CDR2 YSLEER. The CDR3, as DNA: TGCGCCAGCAGCCAAGGGACAGGCATGAACACTGAAGCTTTCTTT. Translating it yields CASSQGTGMNTEAFF.

This clonotype was found once. The V call is TRBV10-3, the J call TRBJ2-5; D unclear. The ends were cut back, 3 bases at V and 2 bases at J, with 16 bases in the middle. Looked up from germline, CDR1 is ENHRY and CDR2 is SYGVKD. There are 16 residues in the CDR3. The CDR3 sequence is CAISEDLGQMQETQYF. The CDR3 coding sequence is TGTGCCATCAGTGAAGATCTTGGGCAGATGCAAGAGACCCAGTACTTC.

This clonotype was observed many times. The chain employs TRBV7-2 and TRBJ2-7; 9 bases are a match to TRBD2. This CDR3 comprises 12 residues. CDR1 SGHTA and CDR2 FQGNSA come from the germline V gene. V was clipped by 6 bases and J by 7 bases; unmatched bases: 4. CDR3 in DNA: TGTGCCAGCAGAGCGGGAGGAGGTGAGCAGTACTTC. Encoded protein: CASRAGGGEQYF.

The genes are TRBV27 and TRBJ1-1; the match to TRBD1 covers 9 bases. CDR3 size: 14 residues. Germline V CDR1 and CDR2: MNHEY, SMNVEV (reference sequence). V dropped 2 bases and J dropped 5; count of bases not matched to a gene: 3. CDR3 protein: CASSLGTGQTEAFF. In DNA form, the CDR3 reads TGTGCCAGCAGTTTAGGGACAGGGCAAACTGAAGCTTTCTTT.

V gene TRBV6-1 combines with J gene TRBJ2-1; D may correspond to TRBD1 or TRBD2 (6 bases each). Germline V CDR1 and CDR2: MNHNS, SASEGT. The CDR3 is 15 residues long. V was pared by 6 bases and J by 3 bases, with 15 bases between. In DNA, the CDR3 is TGTGCCAGCAGCGCGGGACAACTAAACTACAATGAGCAGTTCTTC. It codes for CASSAGQLNYNEQFF.

This clonotype was observed a few times. CDR3 in DNA: TGTGCCAGCAGCTTAGGAGGGATCAGGACCTACGAGCAGTACTTC. The encoded protein is CASSLGGIRTYEQYF. The J gene is TRBJ2-7, the V gene TRBV7-2; possibly TRBD2 for D (5 bases). Trimming took off 1 base at V and 2 bases at J, with 12 bases between the two ends. Per germline, CDR1 SGHTA and CDR2 FQGNSA. The CDR3 consists of 15 residues. Looking up the rest from reference TRBV7-2 and TRBJ2-7 gives the full variable domain: GAGVSQSPSNKVTEKGKDVELRCDPISGHTALYWYRQSLGQGLEFLIYFQGNSAPDKSGLPSDRFSAERTGGSVSTLTIQRTQQEDSAVYLCASSLGGIRTYEQYFGPGTRLTVT.

This clonotype was counted between two and nine times. The gene calls are TRBV7-9 and TRBJ1-1; D unresolved. The CDR3 spans 13 residues. Germline loops: CDR1 SEHNR, CDR2 FQNEAQ (reference sequence). V lost 8 bases to trimming and J lost 4 bases, with 14 bases between them. CDR3 region: CASGQMGGTEAFF. The CDR3 DNA sequence: TGTGCCAGCGGGCAGATGGGCGGCACTGAAGCTTTCTTT. The full variable domain, its missing parts supplied by reference TRBV7-9 and TRBJ1-1, is DTGVSQNPRHKITKRGQNVTFRCDPISEHNRLYWYRQTLGQGPEFLTYFQNEAQLEKSRLLSDRFSAERPKGSFSTLEIQRTEQGDSAMYLCASGQMGGTEAFFGQGTRLTVV.

This clonotype was seen a few times. This chain joins TRBV29-1 and TRBJ2-7; 7 bases match TRBD1. The V and J ends lost 7 bases and 4 bases, in that order; junction bases with no gene match: 13. The germline V gene encodes CDR1 SQVTM and CDR2 ANQGSEA. CDR3 length: 14 residues. The CDR3 DNA reads TGCAGCGCTCTCGGATACAGGGGCCAGTACGAGCAGTACTTC. Protein sequence: CSALGYRGQYEQYF.

The chain recombines TRBV27 with TRBJ2-7; the match to TRBD2 covers 12 bases. Looked up from germline, CDR1 is MNHEY and CDR2 is SMNVEV (reference sequence). The CDR3 length is 14 residues. J lost 3 bases, V lost 6 bases, and 3 bases had no gene match. CDR3 protein: CASRRLAGDYEQYF. The CDR3 nucleotides are TGTGCCAGCAGAAGACTAGCGGGGGACTACGAGCAGTACTTC.

This clonotype was observed a few times. The rearrangement uses TRBV6-1 and TRBJ2-7, with D maybe TRBD2 (6 bases). V shed 6 bases and J shed 0 bases, with 12 bases lying between them. This CDR3 has 14 residues. Germline CDR1 MNHNS, CDR2 SASEGT. Here the CDR3 reads CASRRIGSSYEQYF. DNA of the CDR3: TGTGCCAGCAGGAGGATCGGGAGCTCCTACGAGCAGTACTTC.

This clonotype turned up a few times. The genes are TRBV28 and TRBJ1-2; 7 bases map to TRBD1. V was clipped by 6 bases and J by 8 bases; unmatched bases: 9. The CDR3 extends over 13 amino acids. Germline CDR1 and CDR2: MDHEN and SYDVKM. CDR3 in DNA: TGTGCCAGCAGACCGACAGGGCGCGTAGGCTACACCTTC. This gives the protein CASRPTGRVGYTF.